The following is a T cell receptor beta chain sequence with its context. CDR1 and CDR2 from the germline V gene are SGHDN and FVKESK. V shed 2 bases, J shed 0 bases, and the junction held 10 bases outside the gene matches. There are 17 residues in the CDR3. In the original workflow: By means of reference gene primer amplification, nucleated cell counts were estimated. TCRdb keeps only in-frame clones here, not all; method: immunoSEQ multiplex PCR. The DNA was the basis for D and trimming; V, J and clone size are from that table. The table records about 74,000 clones, 90% of them present only once. These data come from a study of blood T cell repertoires in COVID-19. Study background: The study drew acute and convalescent COVID-19 samples from the United States, Italy and Spain. T cells, B-cell-depleted T cells, or PBMCs provided the cDNA or gDNA that served as material.

This clonotype was obtained from a human donor in a cohort sampled during active COVID-19. The sequencing input was peripheral blood. The chain is built from TRBV14 and TRBJ2-7; 7 bases align to TRBD1. DNA of the CDR3: TGTGCCAGCAGCCAAAAAAGACAGGGCCCTAGCTCCTACGAGCAGTACTTC. Residues: CASSQKRQGPSSYEQYF.